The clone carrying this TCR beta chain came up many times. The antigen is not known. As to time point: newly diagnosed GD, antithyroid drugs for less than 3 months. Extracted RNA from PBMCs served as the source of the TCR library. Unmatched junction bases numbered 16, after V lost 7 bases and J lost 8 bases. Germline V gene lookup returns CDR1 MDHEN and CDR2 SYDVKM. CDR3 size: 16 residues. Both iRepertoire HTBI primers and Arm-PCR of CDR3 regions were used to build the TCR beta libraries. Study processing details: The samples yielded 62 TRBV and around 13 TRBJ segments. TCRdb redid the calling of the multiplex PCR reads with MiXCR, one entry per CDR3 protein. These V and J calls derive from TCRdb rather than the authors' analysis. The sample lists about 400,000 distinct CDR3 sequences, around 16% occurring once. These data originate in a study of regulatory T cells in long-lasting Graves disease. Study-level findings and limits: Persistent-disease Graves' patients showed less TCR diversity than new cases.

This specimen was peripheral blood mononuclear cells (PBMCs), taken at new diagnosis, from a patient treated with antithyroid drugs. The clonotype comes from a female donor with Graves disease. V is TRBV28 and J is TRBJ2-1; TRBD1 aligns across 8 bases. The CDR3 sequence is CASTQPRTGTGDEQFF. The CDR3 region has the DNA TGTGCCAGCACCCAGCCTAGGACAGGGACTGGAGATGAGCAGTTCTTC.